The 11 T cell receptor beta chains below come from one sample, sequenced in a study of T cells in narcolepsy. Clones were sequenced by immunoSEQ multiplex PCR, and TCRdb holds only the in-frame ones, with some missing. The sample holds tens of thousands of clones, around 80% seen once. Sequencing used CD45RA- memory CD4+ T cells from PBMCs. These receptors originate from a human donor with narcolepsy.

This clone was detected only once. This chain links TRBV4-2 with TRBJ1-5; no definite D call. V lost 0 bases and J lost 5, with 5 bases in between. Germline loops: CDR1 LGHNA, CDR2 YNFKEQ. The length of the CDR3 is 13 residues. CDR3 residues: CASSQDRDQPQHF. DNA of the CDR3: TGTGCCAGCAGCCAAGATCGGGATCAGCCCCAGCATTTT.

This sequence joins TRBV5-1 and TRBJ2-7; D remains unclear. Trimming left V 6 bases short and J 0 bases short, with 13 bases between. Looked up from germline, CDR1 is SGHRS and CDR2 is YFSETQ. CDR3 length: 14 amino acids. The CDR3 spells CASTPAESSYEQYF. The CDR3 DNA sequence: TGCGCCAGCACCCCTGCGGAGTCCTCCTACGAGCAGTACTTC.

V is TRBV10-2 and J is TRBJ2-7; 7 bases fit TRBD1. There are 13 residues in the CDR3. The V gene's germline CDR1 is WSHSY and CDR2 SAAADI. The trim removed 5 bases at V and 3 bases at J, leaving 4 bases unmatched. CDR3 residues: CASSSDRDYEQYF. As DNA, the CDR3 is TGCGCCAGCAGTTCCGACAGGGACTACGAGCAGTACTTC.

This rearrangement joins TRBV15 to TRBJ2-7, with 7 bases that match TRBD1. The CDR3 runs to 14 residues. Per germline, CDR1 LNHNV and CDR2 YYDKDF (reference sequence). V was pared by 1 base and J by 8 bases, with 8 bases of the junction left unmatched. This CDR3 is CATSRVLGGVQQYF. The CDR3 DNA reads TGTGCCACCAGCAGAGTGTTAGGGGGCGTACAGCAGTACTTC.

This chain joins TRBV6-6 and TRBJ1-2, with D tentatively TRBD1 (6 bases). The germline V gene encodes CDR1 MNHNY and CDR2 SVGAGI (reference sequence). Trimming left V 6 bases short and J 4 bases short, with 9 bases between. CDR3 size: 12 residues. The CDR3 DNA follows: TGTGCCAGCAGACTGGACAGCTATGGCTACACCTTC. This gives the protein CASRLDSYGYTF.

The chain uses TRBV6-1 and TRBJ2-7; D is uncertain. The CDR3 totals 11 residues. Trimming left V 6 bases short and J 4 bases short, with 7 bases between. Germline CDR1 is MNHNS and CDR2 is SASEGT. The CDR3 here is CASRSPYEQYF. CDR3 in DNA: TGTGCCAGCAGGTCCCCTTACGAGCAGTACTTC.

The chain is built from TRBV5-5 and TRBJ1-3, with 7 bases lining up with TRBD1. The CDR3 is 16 amino acids. Germline V CDR1 and CDR2: SGHKS, YYEKEE (reference sequence). The junction had 9 bases not matched to a gene; V was cut back by 2 bases and J by 4 bases. The CDR3 sequence: CASSLGTEISGNTIYF. In nucleotides, the CDR3 is TGTGCCAGCAGCTTAGGGACAGAGATCAGCGGAAACACCATATATTTT.

This sequence joins TRBV30 and TRBJ1-1, with 9 positions matching TRBD1. The length of the CDR3 is 19 residues. V lost 1 base, J lost 0 bases, and 15 bases stayed unmatched. Per the germline V gene, CDR1 is GTSNPN and CDR2 is SVGIG (reference sequence). CDR3 in amino acids: CAWSDDRGGMNTMNTEAFF. The CDR3 DNA sequence: TGTGCCTGGAGTGATGACAGGGGGGGTATGAACACCATGAACACTGAAGCTTTCTTT. The variable domain in full, with the rest retrieved from reference TRBV30 and TRBJ1-1, is SQTIHQWPATLVQPVGSPLSLECTVEGTSNPNLYWYRQAAGRGLQLLFYSVGIGQISSEVPQNLSASRPQDRQFILSSKKLLLSDSGFYLCAWSDDRGGMNTMNTEAFFGQGTRLTVV.

This clone was seen once. V is TRBV7-2 and J is TRBJ1-4; 7 nucleotides align to TRBD1. V lost 6 bases, J lost 8 bases, and 18 bases stayed unmatched. CDR1 and CDR2 (germline): SGHTA, FQGNSA. The CDR3 is 17 residues long. The CDR3 sequence: CASSQQGVGGRGEKLFF. CDR3 nucleotide sequence: TGTGCCAGCAGTCAGCAGGGGGTCGGGGGAAGAGGGGAAAAACTGTTTTTT. The whole variable domain, filled in from reference TRBV7-2 and TRBJ1-4, reads GAGVSQSPSNKVTEKGKDVELRCDPISGHTALYWYRQSLGQGLEFLIYFQGNSAPDKSGLPSDRFSAERTGGSVSTLTIQRTQQEDSAVYLCASSQQGVGGRGEKLFFGSGTQLSVL.

The rearrangement joins TRBV18 to TRBJ1-1; D gene unclear. V was shortened by 2 bases and J by 0 bases, with 10 bases between the two germline ends. CDR1 is KGHSH, CDR2 LQKENI, per germline. The CDR3 sequence is 15 residues long. The CDR3 DNA reads as TGTGCCAGCTCACCAATGAGACTCTTGAACACTGAAGCTTTCTTT. Translated: CASSPMRLLNTEAFF.

V is TRBV11-2 and J is TRBJ2-1; 10 bases agree with TRBD2. The V segment lost 2 bases and the J segment 6 bases; nucleotides outside the gene matches: 4. The CDR3 has 15 amino acids. Germline CDR1 reads SGHAT; CDR2 reads FQNNGV. The CDR3 protein is CASSLRAGGINEQFF. The CDR3 DNA reads as TGTGCCAGCAGCTTACGAGCGGGAGGGATCAATGAGCAGTTCTTC.